This T cell receptor (beta chain) derives from a study of CD8+CD57+ T cells in acquired aplastic anemia. Across the whole study: Sorting CD4+ and CD8+ cells gave DNA averaging approximately 2.9 ug.

Overall study results and limits: Researchers report that fewer than 30 CD8+ CDR3 sequences appeared in both patients and controls.

Concerning this clonotype itself: The target antigen is unknown.

Patients picked for sequencing had shown CD8+CD57+ cell expansion detected by flow cytometry. A severe acquired aplastic anemia diagnosis applied to all patients. The blood sampling took place in patients who had so far received no therapy. It was genomic DNA that served as the template for profiling TCR beta VDJ and CDR3. TCRdb processed the reads anew with MiXCR; each CDR3 protein has one entry. The data show around 170,000 distinct CDR3 sequences, roughly 45% seen once. CDR1 is LNHNV, CDR2 YYDKDF, per germline (reference sequence). The CDR3 extends over 17 amino acids. Trimming took off 3 bases at V and 4 bases at J, with 21 bases between the two ends.

This sequence originates from a human donor with aplastic anemia. This chain links TRBV15 with TRBJ2-5; a weak D match, TRBD2 (5 bases). Sequencing input: sorted CD4+, CD8+, or CD8+CD57+ T cells (not recorded which) from PBMCs. The CDR3 protein is CATSSPDRDPPRETQYF. The CDR3 DNA follows: TGTGCCACCAGCAGCCCAGACCGGGATCCTCCTCGAGAGACCCAGTACTTC. The variable domain in full, with the rest retrieved from reference TRBV15 and TRBJ2-5, is DAMVIQNPRYQVTQFGKPVTLSCSQTLNHNVMYWYQQKSSQAPKLLFHYYDKDFNNEADTPDNFQSRRPNTSFCFLDIRSPGLGDTAMYLCATSSPDRDPPRETQYFGPGTRLLVL.